Below, 25 T cell receptor beta chains from the same sample are listed, as sequenced in a study of HIV-infected patients and healthy controls. cDNA was made from approximately 500 ng RNA using alpha and beta constant primers. Using multiplexing indices, alpha and beta chain libraries were generated apart by chain-specific third strand synthesis. MiXCR, run by TCRdb on the 5' RACE reads, gives a single entry per CDR3 protein. The sample shows 8,500 to 11,000 distinct CDR3 sequences, roughly 8% of them seen only once. No cell fractionation was done, so the repertoire covers all unsorted peripheral blood T cells. Material for sequencing was blood. These receptors were taken from an adult in good health.

This clonotype was seen a few times. This chain joins TRBV6-5 and TRBJ2-7, with 13 nucleotides matching TRBD2. The CDR3 has 17 residues. The J segment lost 1 base and the V segment lost 2 bases, leaving 5 bases of the junction unmatched. CDR1 is MNHEY, CDR2 SVGAGI, per germline. The CDR3 bases are TGTGCCAGCAGTTACCTCGGGACTAGCGGGGCATCCTACGAGCAGTACTTC. Protein product: CASSYLGTSGASYEQYF.

This clonotype is termed medium-sized (0.01 to 0.1%). This CDR3 is CASSEGQGNEKLFF. The CDR3 DNA reads as TGCGCCAGCAGCGAGGGACAGGGGAACGAAAAACTGTTTTTT. The chain recombines TRBV5-1 with TRBJ1-4; 10 bases line up with TRBD1. In germline, CDR1 is SGHRS, CDR2 YFSETQ. This CDR3 comprises 14 residues. V dropped 4 bases and J dropped 8; count of bases not matched to a gene: 5.

The chain employs TRBV5-1 and TRBJ1-1; D not resolved. V was pared by 2 bases and J by 4 bases, with 12 bases between. This CDR3 is 14 amino acids long. CDR1 is SGHRS, CDR2 YFSETQ, per germline. CDR3 in DNA: TGCGCCAGCAGCTTAGTCTGGGGTAGCACTGAAGCTTTCTTT. It encodes CASSLVWGSTEAFF.

This clonotype was detected many times. The chain has TRBV6-1 and TRBJ1-1; 11 bases align to TRBD1. V lost 5 bases and J lost 4; bases outside the gene matches: 6. The length of the CDR3 is 15 residues. Germline V lookup: CDR1 MNHNS, CDR2 SASEGT. The CDR3 bases are TGTGCCAGCAGTTCCCGGGACAGGGGGTCCACTGAAGCTTTCTTT. Encoded protein: CASSSRDRGSTEAFF.

This clonotype was counted a few times. The chain is built from TRBV11-2 and TRBJ1-3; 8 nucleotides agree with TRBD1. This CDR3 has 15 amino acids. V lost 1 base, J lost 4 bases, and 3 bases stayed unmatched. Germline V gene data show CDR1 as SGHAT and CDR2 as FQNNGV. The CDR3 here is CASSLGTGYGNTIYF. The CDR3 DNA reads as TGTGCCAGCAGCTTAGGGACAGGGTACGGAAACACCATATATTTT.

This clonotype was recorded many times. V and J are TRBV19 and TRBJ1-4; D possibly corresponds to TRBD1 (6 bases). The CDR3 length is 12 residues. Trimming cost V 5 bases and J 11 bases, with 12 bases left between them. Per the germline V gene, CDR1 is LNHDA and CDR2 is SQIVND (reference sequence). CDR3 region: CASSETGRKLFF. CDR3 coding DNA: TGTGCCAGTAGTGAAACAGGGAGGAAACTGTTTTTT.

This clonotype was recorded many times. The chain couples TRBV5-1 to TRBJ1-2; 8 bases map to TRBD1. Trimming took 4 bases from V and 5 from J; bases not matched to a gene: 10. The CDR3 totals 15 residues. The V gene's germline CDR1 is SGHRS and CDR2 YFSETQ. The DNA of the CDR3 is TGCGCCAGCAGCGTGACAGGGGTTGTTGAGTATGGCTACACCTTC. Residues: CASSVTGVVEYGYTF.

In its sample, this clonotype ranks as medium-sized. The chain employs TRBV3-1 and TRBJ1-5; D is ambiguous. Per the germline V gene, CDR1 is LGHDT and CDR2 is YNNKEL (reference sequence). Trimming shortened V by 2 bases and J by 3 bases, and 11 bases separated the two germline ends. This CDR3 contains 15 residues. Written as DNA, the CDR3 is TGTGCCAGCAGCCAACAAGGGCTCTACAATCAGCCCCAGCATTTT. This gives the protein CASSQQGLYNQPQHF.

This clonotype was recorded many times. The J gene is TRBJ1-4, the V gene TRBV6-2 or TRBV6-3; D gene uncertain. Trimming cost V 5 bases and J 5 bases, with 15 bases left between them. Germline CDR1 MNHEY, CDR2 SVGEGT. The CDR3 is made up of 15 amino acids. CDR3 protein: CASSKTGIRNEKLFF. The CDR3 bases are TGTGCCAGCAGTAAAACCGGGATCCGCAATGAAAAACTGTTTTTT.

This clonotype is medium-sized (0.01 to 0.1%) by share. This chain uses TRBV12-3 or TRBV12-4 with TRBJ1-5; D unresolved. Trimming cost V 4 bases and J 9 bases, with 16 bases left between them. The CDR3 sequence is 14 residues long. CDR3 residues: CASSSMADPRPQHF. The CDR3 region has the DNA TGTGCCAGCAGTTCCATGGCAGACCCAAGGCCCCAGCATTTT.

This clonotype showed up just a few times. V is TRBV6-1 and J is TRBJ2-1; 13 bases align to TRBD2. Germline V lookup: CDR1 MNHNS, CDR2 SASEGT. V shed 6 bases, J shed 7 bases, and the junction held 6 bases outside the gene matches. CDR3 length: 15 amino acids. The CDR3 sequence is CASRPTSGGNNEQFF. The CDR3, as DNA: TGTGCCAGCAGACCGACTAGCGGGGGGAATAATGAGCAGTTCTTC.

Sample share makes this clonotype medium-sized. The CDR3 DNA reads as TGCAGCGTACGGGGACTAGCCAAAAACATTCAGTACTTC. Residues: CSVRGLAKNIQYF. This chain connects TRBV29-1 to TRBJ2-4; D perhaps matches TRBD2 (6 bases). The ends were cut back, 6 bases at V and 0 bases at J, with 9 bases in the middle. CDR3 length equals 13 residues. Germline V CDR1 and CDR2: SQVTM, ANQGSEA.

This clonotype is medium-sized in the sample. The chain carries TRBV28 and TRBJ1-3; 7 bases line up with TRBD1. J lost 9 bases, V lost 6 bases, and 11 bases had no gene match. CDR1 and CDR2 (germline): MDHEN, SYDVKM. This CDR3 is 14 amino acids long. CDR3 region: CASSKDRVSSTIYF. CDR3 in DNA: TGTGCCAGCAGCAAAGACAGGGTTAGTTCCACCATATATTTT.

Within the sample, this clonotype is medium-sized (0.01 to 0.1%). The gene calls are TRBV6-1 and TRBJ2-5, with TRBD2 identical over 10 bases. The CDR3 contains 16 residues. The germline V gene encodes CDR1 MNHNS and CDR2 SASEGT. With 2 bases clipped from V and 2 bases from J, the junction kept 5 bases outside the gene matches. The CDR3 region is CASSEQLAGGQETQYF. Written as DNA, the CDR3 is TGTGCCAGCAGTGAACAATTAGCGGGGGGTCAAGAGACCCAGTACTTC.

This clonotype was seen only a few times. The chain employs TRBV5-6 and TRBJ2-7, with 8 bases that match TRBD1. The V and J ends lost 0 bases and 0 bases, in that order; junction bases with no gene match: 2. Germline lookup yields CDR1 SGHDT and CDR2 YYEEEE. The CDR3 is made up of 15 amino acids. This chain's CDR3 is CASSLGQGISYEQYF. DNA of the CDR3: TGTGCCAGCAGCTTGGGACAGGGGATCTCCTACGAGCAGTACTTC.

This clonotype is labeled as medium-sized. This chain connects TRBV20-1 to TRBJ1-1, with 9 bases fitting TRBD1. Unmatched junction bases numbered 4, after V lost 3 bases and J lost 5 bases. This CDR3 contains 13 residues. Germline V gene lookup returns CDR1 DFQATT and CDR2 SNEGSKA (reference sequence). The CDR3 nucleotides are TGCAGTGCTAGGGACAGGGGTCGGACTGAAGCTTTCTTT. Residues: CSARDRGRTEAFF.

This clonotype was detected many times. This chain uses TRBV7-8 with TRBJ1-1; D ambiguous. V was shortened by 2 bases and J by 1 base, with 11 bases between the two germline ends. CDR3 size: 15 residues. Germline V gene sequence: CDR1 SGHVS, CDR2 FQNEAQ. This CDR3 is CASSLISGGNTEAFF. The CDR3 DNA reads as TGTGCCAGCAGCTTAATCAGTGGAGGGAACACTGAAGCTTTCTTT.

The J gene is TRBJ1-4, the V gene TRBV12-3 or TRBV12-4; TRBD1 might be the D (5 bases). This CDR3 region has 14 residues. V dropped 4 bases and J dropped 7 bases, with 13 bases sitting between them. CDR3 loop: CASSSHRGGEKLFF. The CDR3 DNA reads as TGTGCCAGCAGTTCCCACCGGGGGGGTGAAAAACTGTTTTTT.

The table lists this clonotype with many counts. J is TRBJ1-2 and V is TRBV5-1, with TRBD1 matching 7 bases. This CDR3 region has 15 residues. Germline lookup yields CDR1 SGHRS and CDR2 YFSETQ. V dropped 1 base and J dropped 4; count of bases not matched to a gene: 7. The CDR3 is CASSLTGERSYGYTF. As DNA, the CDR3 is TGCGCCAGCAGCTTGACAGGGGAAAGAAGCTATGGCTACACCTTC.

This clonotype is termed medium-sized. The chain joins TRBV28 to TRBJ1-2; no clear D gene. V was pared by 6 bases and J by 3 bases, with 5 bases between. This CDR3 is 11 amino acids long. CDR1 and CDR2 (germline): MDHEN, SYDVKM. This CDR3 reads CASRTYYGYTF. The CDR3 DNA reads as TGTGCCAGCAGGACTTACTATGGCTACACCTTC.

This clonotype came up many times. This chain uses TRBV7-9 with TRBJ1-2; TRBD1 agrees at 7 bases. The ends lost 5 bases at V and 4 bases at J; junction bases unmatched: 13. This CDR3 spans 16 amino acids. Germline CDR1 reads SEHNR; CDR2 reads FQNEAQ (reference sequence). Here the CDR3 reads CASSPDLGQAGYGYTF. As DNA, the CDR3 is TGTGCCAGCAGCCCCGACCTAGGACAGGCGGGCTATGGCTACACCTTC.

This clonotype was seen only a few times. The CDR3 DNA is TGTGCCAGCAGCTTAGGCGCAGGGGGATCCTATCAGCCCCAGCATTTT. Protein sequence: CASSLGAGGSYQPQHF. This chain links TRBV7-2 with TRBJ1-5; 7 bases fit TRBD1. CDR1 is SGHTA and CDR2 is FQGNSA in the germline V gene. CDR3 size: 16 residues. J was trimmed by 5 bases and V by 1 base; bases with no gene match: 8.

A few counts support this clonotype. The V call is TRBV20-1, the J call TRBJ1-4; D may be TRBD1 (5 bases). V lost 1 base and J 4 bases, leaving 13 bases between the germline ends. CDR3 size: 15 residues. Germline CDR1 and CDR2: DFQATT and SNEGSKA (reference sequence). In nucleotides, the CDR3 is TGCAGTGCTAGAGGCCAGGGAGGGCTTAATGAAAAACTGTTTTTT. Protein product: CSARGQGGLNEKLFF.

This clonotype was counted many times. The chain is built from TRBV6-2 or TRBV6-3 and TRBJ2-4, with D possibly called TRBD1 or TRBD2 (5 bases each). The CDR3 consists of 15 residues. Germline CDR1 is MNHEY and CDR2 is SVGEGT. Between the trimmed V and J ends, which lost 8 bases and 7 bases, there was a span of 21 bases. CDR3 protein: CASSKLGANTNIQYF. The CDR3 DNA reads as TGTGCCAGCTCAAAACTCGGGGCTAATACGAACATTCAGTACTTC.

This clonotype was counted ten times or more. The chain employs TRBV7-9 and TRBJ2-5, with unresolved D. Trimming took 5 bases from V and 3 from J, leaving 4 bases between them. The CDR3 runs 11 residues. CDR1 SEHNR and CDR2 FQNEAQ come from the germline V gene (reference sequence). The CDR3 is CASSRKETQYF. The CDR3 DNA is TGTGCCAGCAGCCGAAAAGAGACCCAGTACTTC.